A few counts support the clone carrying this T cell receptor (beta chain). V was shortened by 8 bases and J by 2 bases, with 16 bases between the two germline ends. Germline V lookup: CDR1 SQVTM, CDR2 ANQGSEA. This CDR3 contains 14 residues. This record belongs to a study of tumor-infiltrating lymphocytes in primary liver carcinoma. The template, roughly 510 ng total RNA, yielded TCR beta cDNA made with a constant-region primer. Each TCR beta library was derived from three nested multiplex PCR rounds that employed slightly modified ARM-PCR. It was with TRBV1-TRBV30 forward primers and a C-beta reverse primer that the first two PCR rounds were run, at roughly 10 cycles each. TCRdb used MiXCR to reprocess the multiplex PCR reads, holding one entry per CDR3 protein. The table lists just over 300,000 distinct CDR3 sequences, nearly 60% of them singletons. Unsorted whole blood supplied the RNA, and germline DNA was extracted too.

The chain has TRBV29-1 and TRBJ1-3; D gene unclear. The clonotype comes from a woman between 25 and 40 years old with primary liver carcinoma and hepatitis B virus infection. Sequenced material: peripheral blood. The CDR3 protein is CSPGRWKAGNTIYF. The CDR3 bases are TGCAGCCCCGGGCGGTGGAAAGCTGGAAACACCATATATTTT.